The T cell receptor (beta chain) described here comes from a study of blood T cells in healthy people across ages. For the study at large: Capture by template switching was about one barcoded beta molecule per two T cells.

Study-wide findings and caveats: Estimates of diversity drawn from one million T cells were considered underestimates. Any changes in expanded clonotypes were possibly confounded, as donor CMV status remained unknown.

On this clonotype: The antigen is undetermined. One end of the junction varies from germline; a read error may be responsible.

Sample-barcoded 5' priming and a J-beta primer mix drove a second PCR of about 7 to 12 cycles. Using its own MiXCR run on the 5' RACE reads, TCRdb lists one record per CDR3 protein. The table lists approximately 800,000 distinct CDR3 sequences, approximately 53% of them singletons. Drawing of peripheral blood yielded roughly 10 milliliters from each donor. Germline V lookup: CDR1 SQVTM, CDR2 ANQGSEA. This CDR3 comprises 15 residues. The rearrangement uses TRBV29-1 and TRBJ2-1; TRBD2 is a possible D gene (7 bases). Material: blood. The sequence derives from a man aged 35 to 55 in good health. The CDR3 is CSVEAGHPVPDAQFF. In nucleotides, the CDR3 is TGTAGCGTTGAAGCGGGACACCCAGTCCCCGATGCGCAGTTCTTC.